Presented here are 21 T cell receptor beta chains from one specimen sequenced in a study of blood T cell repertoires in COVID-19. Only in-frame clones appear in the TCRdb table, and some are missing; sequencing was by immunoSEQ multiplex PCR. Among roughly 160,000 clones, more than 65% were seen once, and the ten largest hold 10% to 13%. Sample: peripheral blood. The receptors here all came from a woman aged 80 or over with active or convalescent COVID-19.

J is TRBJ2-7 and V is TRBV10-3; D uncertain. Germline-derived CDR1 and CDR2 are ENHRY and SYGVKD. V dropped 3 bases and J dropped 0 bases, with 9 bases sitting between them. The CDR3 length is 14 residues. The CDR3 DNA follows: TGTGCCATCAGTGAAGAAAGGAGCTCCTACGAGCAGTACTTC. It encodes CAISEERSSYEQYF.

This clone was observed a few times. This chain links TRBV9 with TRBJ2-7, with TRBD1 as a possible D gene (6 bases). The V gene lost 0 bases and the J gene lost 1 base, with 8 bases spanning the gap. This CDR3 contains 14 residues. From germline, CDR1 is SGDLS and CDR2 YYNGEE. CDR3 protein: CASSVGTVSYEQYF. CDR3 bases: TGTGCCAGCAGCGTAGGGACAGTATCCTACGAGCAGTACTTC.

This clone was detected only once. The genes are TRBV14 and TRBJ2-2; D may be TRBD1 (5 bases). This CDR3 region has 15 residues. Germline V gene sequence: CDR1 SGHDN, CDR2 FVKESK. The V and J ends lost 1 base and 6 bases respectively, with 12 bases between them. The CDR3 DNA sequence: TGTGCCAGCAGCCAAGCCGACTCCAGGGCCGGGGAGCTGTTTTTT. Residues: CASSQADSRAGELFF.

The J gene is TRBJ1-5, the V gene TRBV30, with TRBD1 as a possible D gene (6 bases). Trimming left V 1 base short and J 1 base short, with 17 bases between. Per germline, CDR1 GTSNPN and CDR2 SVGIG (reference sequence). The CDR3 totals 17 residues. CDR3 sequence reads: CAWSGGRGPISNQPQHF. In nucleotides, the CDR3 is TGTGCCTGGAGTGGGGGCAGGGGCCCTATAAGCAATCAGCCCCAGCATTTT. The full variable domain, rest sourced from reference TRBV30 and TRBJ1-5, is SQTIHQWPATLVQPVGSPLSLECTVEGTSNPNLYWYRQAAGRGLQLLFYSVGIGQISSEVPQNLSASRPQDRQFILSSKKLLLSDSGFYLCAWSGGRGPISNQPQHFGDGTRLSIL.

In DNA form, the CDR3 reads TGTGCCAGCAGCTCCACCGGAGATACGCAGTATTTT. Translated, it gives CASSSTGDTQYF. V is TRBV5-6 and J is TRBJ2-3; D not certain. With 3 bases removed from V and 5 bases from J, the gap between germline ends came to 7 bases. Looked up from germline, CDR1 is SGHDT and CDR2 is YYEEEE. The CDR3 runs 12 residues.

V gene TRBV27 combines with J gene TRBJ2-5; 7 bases align to TRBD2. CDR1 and CDR2 (germline): MNHEY, SMNVEV (reference sequence). The CDR3 is 16 residues long. Unmatched junction bases numbered 14, after V lost 6 bases and J lost 4 bases. This CDR3 reads CASSIVDGLGGETQYF. The CDR3 DNA is TGTGCCAGCAGCATAGTGGACGGACTAGGTGGAGAGACCCAGTACTTC.

The chain couples TRBV2 to TRBJ1-6; D is possibly TRBD1 (5 bases). Trimming left V 2 bases short and J 5 bases short, with 10 bases between. From germline, CDR1 is SNHLY and CDR2 FYNNEI. The CDR3 totals 15 residues. CDR3 sequence (DNA): TGTGCCAGCAGTGAAAAGGGGCCTAATAATTCACCCCTCCACTTT. Its translation is CASSEKGPNNSPLHF.

V is TRBV30 and J is TRBJ1-1; TRBD1 is a possible D gene (5 bases). Germline CDR1 GTSNPN, CDR2 SVGIG (reference sequence). With 1 base removed from V and 1 base from J, the gap between germline ends came to 10 bases. The CDR3 is 14 residues long. The CDR3 spells CAWSELRANTEAFF. Here the CDR3 DNA reads TGTGCCTGGAGTGAGCTCAGGGCGAACACTGAAGCTTTCTTT.

The chain couples TRBV5-1 to TRBJ1-2; D uncertain. The length of the CDR3 is 14 residues. Per germline, CDR1 SGHRS and CDR2 YFSETQ. The V and J ends lost 3 bases and 7 bases respectively, with 16 bases between them. CDR3: CASSSGITTGGYTF. The CDR3 nucleotides are TGCGCCAGCAGCTCCGGGATCACTACGGGTGGCTACACCTTC.

The CDR3 reads CASSQTGRHYGYTF. CDR3 nucleotide sequence: TGTGCCAGCAGCCAGACAGGGCGTCACTATGGCTACACCTTC. The V gene is TRBV6-5, the J gene TRBJ1-2; 7 bases map to TRBD1. J lost 3 bases, V lost 6 bases, and 7 bases had no gene match. Per the germline V gene, CDR1 is MNHEY and CDR2 is SVGAGI. The CDR3 consists of 14 residues.

The chain links TRBV19 to TRBJ2-1; TRBD2 agrees at 7 bases. This CDR3 region has 15 residues. Trimming removed 2 bases from V and 4 bases from J; junction bases left unmatched: 5. Germline V gene lookup returns CDR1 LNHDA and CDR2 SQIVND (reference sequence). Here the CDR3 reads CASSISTSVYNEQFF. Here the CDR3 DNA reads TGTGCCAGTAGTATAAGTACTAGCGTATACAATGAGCAGTTCTTC.

The V gene is TRBV5-1, the J gene TRBJ2-5; a weak D match, TRBD2 (7 bases). The CDR3 has 15 amino acids. Trimming pared 3 bases from V and 4 bases from J, leaving 16 bases between. Germline CDR1 and CDR2: SGHRS and YFSETQ. Here the CDR3 reads CASSSIGGPGETQYF. As DNA, the CDR3 is TGCGCCAGCAGCTCCATCGGGGGGCCGGGAGAGACCCAGTACTTC.

The J gene is TRBJ1-1, the V gene TRBV7-9; D possibly corresponds to TRBD1 (5 bases). Germline V lookup: CDR1 SEHNR, CDR2 FQNEAQ (reference sequence). Trimming removed 1 base from V and 11 bases from J, with 17 bases in between. The CDR3 runs 14 residues. The CDR3 spells CASSLDPGLGGAFF. CDR3 bases: TGTGCCAGCAGCTTAGACCCAGGGCTGGGTGGCGCTTTCTTT.

This chain connects TRBV7-3 to TRBJ2-3; TRBD1 agrees at 9 bases. In germline, CDR1 is SGHTA, CDR2 FQGTGA. V lost 0 bases to trimming and J lost 5 bases; unmatched junction nucleotides: 3. There are 15 residues in the CDR3. The CDR3 protein is CASSLTGGQGDTQYF. For the CDR3, the DNA is TGTGCCAGCAGCTTAACTGGGGGACAGGGAGATACGCAGTATTTT.

This rearrangement joins TRBV30 to TRBJ1-4, with D possibly TRBD1 on 5 matching bases. The CDR3 runs to 14 residues. The germline gives CDR1 GTSNPN, CDR2 SVGIG (reference sequence). Between the trimmed V and J ends, which lost 1 base and 6 bases, there was a span of 12 bases. DNA for the CDR3: TGTGCCTGGAGTGAGGGACTGGAGGATGAAAAACTGTTTTTT. Translation gives CAWSEGLEDEKLFF.

The chain employs TRBV2 and TRBJ1-1; 10 bases are shared with TRBD1. V gave up 4 bases and J gave up 7 bases; unmatched junction bases: 9. Germline values: CDR1 SNHLY, CDR2 FYNNEI. CDR3 length: 15 amino acids. The chain's CDR3 is CASSGQGARRSEAFF. DNA for the CDR3: TGTGCCAGCAGTGGACAGGGGGCGAGGAGAAGTGAAGCTTTCTTT.

The V and J genes are TRBV18 and TRBJ2-1; 8 bases are shared with TRBD2. CDR3 length: 14 amino acids. The V segment lost 4 bases and the J segment 5 bases; nucleotides outside the gene matches: 4. Germline values: CDR1 KGHSH, CDR2 LQKENI. The CDR3 sequence is CASSLAGGDNEQFF. As DNA, the CDR3 is TGTGCCAGCTCACTCGCGGGAGGTGACAATGAGCAGTTCTTC.

The chain combines TRBV19 with TRBJ1-5; a possible D gene is TRBD1 (5 bases). This CDR3 comprises 15 residues. Between the trimmed V and J ends, which lost 10 bases and 0 bases, there was a span of 16 bases. Germline CDR1 and CDR2: LNHDA and SQIVND (reference sequence). DNA of the CDR3: TGTGCCACCTATAAAACAGGTTATAGCAATCAGCCCCAGCATTTT. It encodes CATYKTGYSNQPQHF.

The chain uses TRBV5-1 and TRBJ2-3, with 8 positions matching TRBD2. The CDR3 runs to 16 residues. Trimming at V came to 0 bases and at J to 5 bases, leaving 8 bases not matched to a gene. CDR1 and CDR2 (germline): SGHRS, YFSETQ. The CDR3 region is CASSLGAAGAGDTQYF. CDR3 DNA: TGCGCCAGCAGCTTGGGTGCAGCGGGAGCCGGAGATACGCAGTATTTT.

The chain couples TRBV19 to TRBJ2-7, with D possibly being TRBD1 (6 bases). V dropped 3 bases and J dropped 4 bases, with 28 bases sitting between them. This CDR3 is built from 19 residues. CDR1 and CDR2 (germline): LNHDA, SQIVND (reference sequence). CDR3 bases: TGTGCCAGTAGTATTAAGTTTGGTTATGCACAGGGAAGTGAATACGAGCAGTACTTC. It yields the protein CASSIKFGYAQGSEYEQYF.

V usage is TRBV19 and J usage is TRBJ1-2; TRBD1 agrees at 11 bases. Germline V gives CDR1 LNHDA, CDR2 SQIVND (reference sequence). Trimming at V came to 6 bases and at J to 4 bases, leaving 10 bases not matched to a gene. This CDR3 region has 16 residues. DNA of the CDR3: TGTGCCAGTAGACCACTAGGGACAGGGGGTGGCTATGGCTACACCTTC. Its protein is CASRPLGTGGGYGYTF.